The 24 T cell receptor beta chains given below trace back to one sample, sequenced in a study of blood T cells in healthy people across ages. Then a second PCR, running roughly 7 to 12 cycles, was carried out with a sample-barcoded 5' primer and a J-beta primer mix. TCRdb used MiXCR to reprocess the 5' RACE reads, holding one entry per CDR3 protein. The table has around 1.5 million distinct CDR3 sequences, approximately 42% seen once; the top ten hold 7.9%. The sample taken for sequencing was blood. Source of these receptors: a woman aged 18-29 years in good health.

This clonotype was seen a few times. The V call is TRBV27, the J call TRBJ1-2; 11 bases agree with TRBD1. V lost 6 bases, J lost 7 bases, and 10 bases stayed unmatched. The germline V gene encodes CDR1 MNHEY and CDR2 SMNVEV (reference sequence). CDR3 length: 15 amino acids. CDR3 region: CASRPMGTGGSGYTF. In nucleotides, the CDR3 is TGTGCCAGCAGACCTATGGGGACAGGGGGATCTGGCTACACCTTC.

The gene calls are TRBV20-1 and TRBJ1-1; D remains unclear. The CDR3 length is 13 residues. Germline values: CDR1 DFQATT, CDR2 SNEGSKA (reference sequence). Trimming left V 5 bases short and J 1 base short, with 11 bases between. CDR3 in amino acids: CSAGFDGNTEAFF. The CDR3 nucleotides are TGCAGTGCTGGGTTCGACGGGAACACTGAAGCTTTCTTT.

The chain carries TRBV28 and TRBJ2-5; D might be TRBD2 (5 bases). The length of the CDR3 is 15 residues. Germline lookup yields CDR1 MDHEN and CDR2 SYDVKM. The V and J ends lost 4 bases and 4 bases respectively, with 16 bases between them. The CDR3 coding sequence is TGTGCCAGCAGTTCCTCCGGGGAGATCAGAGAGACCCAGTACTTC. This translates into CASSSSGEIRETQYF.

The rearrangement joins TRBV12-3 or TRBV12-4 to TRBJ2-3, with 8 bases that match TRBD1. The CDR3 consists of 15 residues. The V and J ends lost 3 bases and 6 bases, in that order; junction bases with no gene match: 8. The DNA for the CDR3 is TGTGCCAGCAGTTTCGGTTCAGGGGGCCGGGATACGCAGTATTTT. Translating gives CASSFGSGGRDTQYF.

V gene TRBV5-1 combines with J gene TRBJ2-1; D may match TRBD1 or TRBD2 (5 bases each). Trimming cost V 4 bases and J 10 bases, with 18 bases left between them. The CDR3 has 14 amino acids. Germline V gene data show CDR1 as SGHRS and CDR2 as YFSETQ. CDR3 region: CASSARDGLGEQFF. The CDR3 nucleotides are TGCGCCAGCAGCGCGAGGGACGGCCTAGGAGAGCAGTTCTTC.

This clonotype showed up many times. This sequence joins TRBV10-3 and TRBJ2-1; D is uncertain. Germline values: CDR1 ENHRY, CDR2 SYGVKD. The CDR3 is made up of 12 amino acids. V dropped 1 base and J dropped 7 bases, with 5 bases sitting between them. In DNA form, the CDR3 reads TGTGCCATCAGTGAGTGGGGTAATGAGCAGTTCTTC. The encoded protein is CAISEWGNEQFF.

This clonotype was seen only a few times. V gene TRBV6-4 combines with J gene TRBJ1-6, with D unclear. CDR1 is MRHNA and CDR2 is SNTAGT in the germline V gene. Trimming stripped 10 bases from V and 1 base from J, with 8 bases between. The CDR3 is made up of 13 amino acids. CDR3 DNA sequence: TGTGCCACAAGGGAATCCTATAATTCACCCCTCCACTTT. It yields the protein CATRESYNSPLHF.

The chain carries TRBV20-1 and TRBJ1-2; D perhaps matches TRBD1 (5 bases). This CDR3 spans 11 amino acids. CDR1 DFQATT and CDR2 SNEGSKA come from the germline V gene (reference sequence). V lost 6 bases and J lost 7, with 12 bases in between. This CDR3 reads CSAPDGGGYTF. Written as DNA, the CDR3 is TGCAGTGCGCCGGACGGGGGTGGCTACACCTTC.

This clonotype came up many times. The gene calls are TRBV6-5 and TRBJ2-7, with 11 bases lining up with TRBD2. Germline CDR1 is MNHEY and CDR2 is SVGAGI. V shed 6 bases and J 2 bases; nucleotides not matched to a gene: 6. The CDR3 is 15 amino acids. CDR3 nucleotide sequence: TGTGCCAGCAGACTAGCGGGAGACTCTACCTACGAGCAGTACTTC. Protein product: CASRLAGDSTYEQYF.

This chain joins TRBV19 and TRBJ2-7, with D perhaps matching TRBD1 or TRBD2 (5 bases each). Between the trimmed V and J ends, which lost 7 bases and 7 bases, there was a span of 23 bases. There are 15 residues in the CDR3. Germline CDR1 reads LNHDA; CDR2 reads SQIVND (reference sequence). The CDR3 reads CASMRWGSGYNEQYF. The CDR3 DNA reads as TGTGCCAGTATGCGCTGGGGGAGTGGCTACAATGAGCAGTACTTC.

V and J are TRBV29-1 and TRBJ2-3; possibly TRBD2 for D (6 bases). Looked up from germline, CDR1 is SQVTM and CDR2 is ANQGSEA. CDR3 length: 16 amino acids. Trimming shortened V by 0 bases and J by 0 bases, and 13 bases separated the two germline ends. The CDR3 sequence: CSVEDRYGSSTDTQYF. CDR3 coding DNA: TGCAGCGTTGAAGATAGGTACGGGAGTAGCACAGATACGCAGTATTTT.

This clonotype was recorded only once. The chain links TRBV6-5 to TRBJ1-1; tentatively, D is TRBD1 (5 bases). The CDR3 extends over 13 amino acids. CDR1 and CDR2 from the germline V gene are MNHEY and SVGAGI. Trimming stripped 5 bases from V and 3 bases from J, with 10 bases between. CDR3: CASSPNRYTEAFF. The CDR3 DNA follows: TGTGCCAGCAGTCCGAACAGGTACACTGAAGCTTTCTTT.

This sequence joins TRBV6-1 and TRBJ2-7, with D perhaps TRBD1 or TRBD2 (5 bases each). Trimming pared 7 bases from V and 3 bases from J, leaving 16 bases between. The germline CDR1 and CDR2 sequences are MNHNS and SASEGT. The CDR3 extends over 14 amino acids. CDR3 residues: CASTGPTGNYEQYF. The CDR3 region has the DNA TGTGCCAGCACGGGGCCCACGGGGAACTACGAGCAGTACTTC.

The gene calls are TRBV24-1 and TRBJ2-5, with D perhaps being TRBD1 or TRBD2 (5 bases each). Looked up from germline, CDR1 is KGHDR and CDR2 is SFDVKD. This CDR3 is 15 amino acids long. V lost 4 bases, J lost 1 base, and 12 bases lay in between. CDR3 sequence: CATSDSDGTQETQYF. CDR3 bases: TGTGCCACCAGTGACTCGGACGGGACCCAAGAGACCCAGTACTTC.

This clonotype was counted a few times. The chain joins TRBV7-6 to TRBJ2-3; maybe TRBD2 (6 bases). The CDR3 consists of 13 residues. Germline V gene sequence: CDR1 SGHVS, CDR2 FNYEAQ. V was clipped by 8 bases and J by 4 bases, with 13 bases between them. CDR3 region: CASRQGGADTQYF. The CDR3 nucleotides are TGTGCCAGCCGACAAGGCGGGGCAGATACGCAGTATTTT. The full variable domain, in which reference TRBV7-6 and TRBJ2-3 provide the parts outside the CDR3, is GAGVSQSPRYKVTKRGQDVALRCDPISGHVSLYWYRQALGQGPEFLTYFNYEAQQDKSGLPNDRFSAERPEGSISTLTIQRTEQRDSAMYRCASRQGGADTQYFGPGTRLTVL.

The chain carries TRBV20-1 and TRBJ2-4; D tentatively fits TRBD1 or TRBD2 (6 bases each). The last part of the DNA fits TRBJ2-7 better; the J call may be wrong. The CDR3 has 16 residues. Germline CDR1 is DFQATT and CDR2 is SNEGSKA (reference sequence). The CDR3 loop reads CSARDGGRGNPYEQYF. The CDR3 DNA sequence: TGCAGTGCTAGAGATGGGGGCCGGGGGAATCCCTACGAGCAGTACTTC.

The rearrangement uses TRBV28 and TRBJ2-3; the match to TRBD2 covers 8 bases. In germline, CDR1 is MDHEN, CDR2 SYDVKM. CDR3 length: 17 residues. V gave up 4 bases and J gave up 2 bases; unmatched junction bases: 11. The CDR3 sequence: CASSSYEKGLATDTQYF. Written as DNA, the CDR3 is TGTGCCAGCAGTTCGTACGAAAAAGGACTAGCCACAGATACGCAGTATTTT.

This clonotype was seen more than once but under ten times. A much larger clone sits a single nucleotide away, making a read error possible. This CDR3 reads CSASVWGNEQYF. The DNA for the CDR3 is TGCAGTGCTAGCGTTTGGGGGAATGAGCAGTACTTC. The V and J genes are TRBV20-1 and TRBJ2-5; possibly TRBD1 or TRBD2 for D (5 bases each). V lost 3 bases and J 11 bases, leaving 16 bases between the germline ends. The CDR3 contains 12 residues. Germline lookup yields CDR1 DFQATT and CDR2 SNEGSKA (reference sequence).

This clonotype turned up a few times. The chain is built from TRBV29-1 and TRBJ2-3; D is unresolved. Trimming took 3 bases from V and 2 from J, leaving 12 bases between them. The CDR3 covers 14 residues. Looked up from germline, CDR1 is SQVTM and CDR2 is ANQGSEA. CDR3 amino acids: CSVEWLRATDTQYF. CDR3 DNA sequence: TGCAGCGTTGAGTGGTTAAGGGCCACAGATACGCAGTATTTT.

This clonotype was recorded a few times. The CDR3 loop is CASSLGSVGSGANVLTF. CDR3 sequence (DNA): TGTGCCAGCAGCTTGGGCAGTGTTGGCTCTGGGGCCAACGTCCTGACTTTC. The chain is built from TRBV5-5 and TRBJ2-6; D is unclear. The CDR3 loop spans 17 amino acids. Per germline, CDR1 SGHKS and CDR2 YYEKEE (reference sequence). Trimming left V 0 bases short and J 0 bases short, with 10 bases between.

This clonotype was recorded once. CDR3 loop: CASSDRQGPWDEQFF. The DNA for the CDR3 is TGTGCCAGCAGTGACAGACAGGGTCCCTGGGATGAGCAGTTCTTC. The genes are TRBV28 and TRBJ2-1; 7 nucleotides match TRBD1. This CDR3 is 15 amino acids long. The V gene's germline CDR1 is MDHEN and CDR2 SYDVKM. V was clipped by 5 bases and J by 8 bases; unmatched bases: 12.

The genes are TRBV4-1 and TRBJ1-5; 9 positions agree with TRBD1. The CDR3 totals 19 residues. Trimming removed 2 bases from V and 1 base from J; junction bases left unmatched: 12. Germline V CDR1 and CDR2: MGHRA, YSYEKL. In DNA, the CDR3 is TGCGCCAGCAGCCAACACTTGGGACAGGGAGGCACCAGCAATCAGCCCCAGCATTTT. Its translation is CASSQHLGQGGTSNQPQHF.

The table lists this clonotype with a few counts. V is TRBV29-1 and J is TRBJ2-3, with TRBD2 matching over 9 bases. The CDR3 totals 14 residues. V dropped 6 bases and J dropped 1; count of bases not matched to a gene: 5. Germline values: CDR1 SQVTM, CDR2 ANQGSEA. CDR3 DNA sequence: TGCAGCGTGGCGGGGGGGACCCGCACAGATACGCAGTATTTT. Protein product: CSVAGGTRTDTQYF.

This clonotype was recorded once. The chain uses TRBV7-8 and TRBJ1-1, with 7 bases aligning to TRBD1. V lost 0 bases to trimming and J lost 7 bases; unmatched junction nucleotides: 2. Per germline, CDR1 SGHVS and CDR2 FQNEAQ. The length of the CDR3 is 13 residues. CDR3 region: CASSLAGQDEAFF. The CDR3 DNA is TGTGCCAGCAGCTTAGCAGGACAGGATGAAGCTTTCTTT.